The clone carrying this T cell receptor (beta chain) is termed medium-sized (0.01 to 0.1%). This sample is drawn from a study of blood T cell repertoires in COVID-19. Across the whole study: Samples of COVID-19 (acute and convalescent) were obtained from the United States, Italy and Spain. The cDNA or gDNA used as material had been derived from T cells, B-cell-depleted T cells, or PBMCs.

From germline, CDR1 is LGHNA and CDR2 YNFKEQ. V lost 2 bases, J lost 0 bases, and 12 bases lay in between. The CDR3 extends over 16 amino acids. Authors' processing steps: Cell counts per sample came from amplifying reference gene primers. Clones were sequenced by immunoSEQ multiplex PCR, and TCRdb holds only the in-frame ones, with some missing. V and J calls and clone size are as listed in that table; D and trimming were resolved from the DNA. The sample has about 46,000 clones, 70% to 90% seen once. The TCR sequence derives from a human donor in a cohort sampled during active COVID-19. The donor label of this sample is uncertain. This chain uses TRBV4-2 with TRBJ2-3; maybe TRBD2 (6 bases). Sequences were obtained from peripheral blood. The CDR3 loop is CASSQRTTYSTDTQYF. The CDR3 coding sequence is TGTGCCAGCAGCCAACGGACTACTTATAGCACAGATACGCAGTATTTT.